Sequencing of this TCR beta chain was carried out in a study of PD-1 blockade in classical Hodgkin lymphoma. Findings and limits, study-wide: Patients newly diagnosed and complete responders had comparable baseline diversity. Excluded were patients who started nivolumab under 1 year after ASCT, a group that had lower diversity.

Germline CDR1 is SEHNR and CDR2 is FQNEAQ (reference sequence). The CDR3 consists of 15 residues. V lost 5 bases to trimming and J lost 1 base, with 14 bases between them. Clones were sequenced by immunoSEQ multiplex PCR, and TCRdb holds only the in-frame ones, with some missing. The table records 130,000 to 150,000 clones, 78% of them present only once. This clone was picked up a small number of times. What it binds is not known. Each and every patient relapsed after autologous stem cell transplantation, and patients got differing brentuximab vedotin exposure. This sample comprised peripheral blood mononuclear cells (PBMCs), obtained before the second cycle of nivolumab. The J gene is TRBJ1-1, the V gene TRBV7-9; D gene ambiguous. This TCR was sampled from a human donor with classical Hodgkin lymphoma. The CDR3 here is CASSHPGRWNTEAFF. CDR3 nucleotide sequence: TGTGCCAGCAGCCATCCCGGACGGTGGAACACTGAAGCTTTCTTT.